A selection of T cell receptor beta chains follows, all from one sample in a study of T cell repertoires in cytomegalovirus infection. Each CDR3 protein is one row after TCRdb ran MiXCR on the reads. The sample holds around 740,000 distinct CDR3 sequences, roughly 35% seen once. Sequenced material: PBMCs. These receptors originate from a human donor in good health (CMV status not recorded). Some clones in this sample may be carry-over from other donors' samples. CDR3s include the opening cysteine and the closing phenylalanine or tryptophan. A D gene is named only where the DNA matches it firmly. Expanded clones are given a class, and other clones once, few, many or no size at all.

V gene	J gene	D gene	CDR3 length	clone size	CDR3 protein	CDR3 DNA
TRBV12-3/TRBV12-4	TRBJ1-5	NA	15	NA	CASSLGQLGNQPQHF	TGTGCCAGCAGTTTGGGGCAGTTAGGCAATCAGCCCCAGCATTTT
TRBV19	TRBJ2-7	TRBD1	15	NA	CASRKSGTGVYEQYF	TGTGCCAGTAGAAAATCCGGGACAGGGGTCTACGAGCAGTACTTC
TRBV6-1	TRBJ1-1	TRBD1	15	few	CASIREEGARMGAFF	TGTGCCAGCATTAGAGAGGAGGGGGCAAGGATGGGAGCTTTCTTT
TRBV7-8	TRBJ2-5	TRBD1	16	NA	CASSLRPGQGVETQYF	TGTGCCAGCAGCTTGAGACCGGGACAGGGCGTAGAGACCCAGTACTTC
TRBV5-1	TRBJ2-7	TRBD2	17	NA	CASSLLGSGRAIAEQYF	TGCGCCAGCAGCTTGCTAGGTTCCGGGAGGGCCATCGCCGAGCAGTACTTC
TRBV24-1	TRBJ2-2	NA	13	NA	CATSAPYTGELFF	TGTGCCACCAGTGCCCCTTACACCGGGGAGCTGTTTTTT
TRBV12-3/TRBV12-4	TRBJ1-2	NA	14	few	CASSPGQTKYGYTF	TGTGCCAGCAGCCCCGGACAGACAAAATATGGCTACACCTTC
TRBV28	TRBJ2-7	NA	13	NA	CASSPPSPYEQYF	TGTGCCAGCAGTCCCCCCTCCCCCTACGAGCAGTACTTC
TRBV7-6	TRBJ2-1	TRBD2	17	NA	CASSLRPASGSRNEQFF	TGTGCCAGCAGCTTGCGTCCCGCTAGCGGGAGTAGGAATGAGCAGTTCTTC
TRBV27	TRBJ2-2	NA	14	NA	CASSLPPGTGELFF	TGTGCCAGCAGTTTGCCGCCGGGGACCGGGGAGCTGTTTTTT
TRBV7-9	TRBJ2-5	NA	15	few	CASSLLAPGEATQYF	TGTGCCAGCAGCCTCCTCGCCCCGGGGGAAGCGACCCAGTACTTC